The 15 T cell receptor beta chains below were found in one sample sequenced in a study of cytomegalovirus exposure and HLA in healthy donors. Repertoires were generated with immunoSEQ multiplex PCR, while TCRdb's copy carries only in-frame clones and drops some. The repertoire holds some 63,000 clones, with roughly 90% as singletons. Sample: PBMCs. The receptors were sampled from a woman younger than 35 in good health and CMV-seronegative.

The chain joins TRBV10-3 to TRBJ2-2; 14 bases are a match to TRBD2. V trimming: 4 bases; J trimming: 6 bases; junction bases outside the gene matches: 4. The CDR3 consists of 16 residues. CDR1 and CDR2 (germline): ENHRY, SYGVKD. The CDR3: CAISAGTSGSSGELFF. CDR3 sequence (DNA): TGTGCCATCAGTGCTGGGACTAGCGGGAGCTCCGGGGAGCTGTTTTTT.

The chain links TRBV28 to TRBJ1-5, with D perhaps TRBD1 (6 bases). V lost 2 bases and J 6 bases, leaving 11 bases between the germline ends. The germline CDR1 and CDR2 sequences are MDHEN and SYDVKM. This CDR3 comprises 14 residues. The DNA for the CDR3 is TGTGCCAGCAGTTTACCGCACAGGGTTCAGCCCCAGCATTTT. This encodes CASSLPHRVQPQHF. Variable domain in full (rest from reference TRBV28 and TRBJ1-5): DVKVTQSSRYLVKRTGEKVFLECVQDMDHENMFWYRQDPGLGLRLIYFSYDVKMKEKGDIPEGYSVSREKKERFSLILESASTNQTSMYLCASSLPHRVQPQHFGDGTRLSIL.

The gene calls are TRBV29-1 and TRBJ2-7; D might be TRBD2 (5 bases). This CDR3 is built from 13 residues. Germline V gene lookup returns CDR1 SQVTM and CDR2 ANQGSEA. V was shortened by 7 bases and J by 0 bases, with 13 bases between the two germline ends. CDR3 residues: CSASKGSSYEQYF. CDR3 DNA: TGCAGCGCTTCCAAAGGGAGCTCCTACGAGCAGTACTTC.

The CDR3 region is CASSSPGTYEQYF. The CDR3 nucleotides read TGTGCCAGCAGCTCCCCGGGAACCTACGAGCAGTACTTC. The chain joins TRBV7-9 to TRBJ2-7; a weak D match, TRBD2 (5 bases). This CDR3 spans 13 amino acids. The germline V gene encodes CDR1 SEHNR and CDR2 FQNEAQ (reference sequence). V was clipped by 4 bases and J by 2 bases, with 9 bases between them.

The CDR3 region has the DNA TGTGCCAGCAGCACGGGATTTAAGACGAACACTGAAGCTTTCTTT. This sequence encodes CASSTGFKTNTEAFF. The chain links TRBV5-6 to TRBJ1-1; D unclear. This CDR3 region has 15 residues. V was shortened by 4 bases and J by 1 base, with 14 bases between the two germline ends. In germline, CDR1 is SGHDT, CDR2 YYEEEE.

The chain couples TRBV19 to TRBJ2-1, with D uncertain. The ends were cut back, 1 base at V and 4 bases at J, with 14 bases in the middle. Germline CDR1 and CDR2: LNHDA and SQIVND (reference sequence). The CDR3 covers 16 residues. The CDR3 coding sequence is TGTGCCAGTAGTATAGGAAGTACGGCGGCATACAATGAGCAGTTCTTC. This encodes CASSIGSTAAYNEQFF.

This rearrangement joins TRBV28 to TRBJ1-5; the D gene is possibly TRBD1 (5 bases). CDR3 size: 13 residues. V lost 4 bases, J lost 2 bases, and 6 bases lay in between. Germline V lookup: CDR1 MDHEN, CDR2 SYDVKM. CDR3 residues: CASSSGGNQPQHF. CDR3 coding DNA: TGTGCCAGCAGTTCGGGGGGCAATCAGCCCCAGCATTTT. Filled out from reference TRBV28 and TRBJ1-5, the complete variable domain reads DVKVTQSSRYLVKRTGEKVFLECVQDMDHENMFWYRQDPGLGLRLIYFSYDVKMKEKGDIPEGYSVSREKKERFSLILESASTNQTSMYLCASSSGGNQPQHFGDGTRLSIL.

This chain links TRBV10-1 with TRBJ2-5; unclear D gene. This CDR3 spans 13 amino acids. Germline V gives CDR1 WNHNN, CDR2 SYGVQD (reference sequence). V lost 2 bases and J 5 bases, leaving 9 bases between the germline ends. DNA of the CDR3: TGCGCCAGCAGTGAGGAGGTTGGGGAGACCCAGTACTTC. This codes for CASSEEVGETQYF.

The rearrangement uses TRBV5-1 and TRBJ1-1; tentatively, D is TRBD1 (5 bases). The CDR3 is 12 residues long. V was pared by 4 bases and J by 6 bases, with 10 bases between. Germline V lookup: CDR1 SGHRS, CDR2 YFSETQ. As DNA, the CDR3 is TGCGCCAGCAGCCCCTCGGGGGCTGAAGCTTTCTTT. Residues: CASSPSGAEAFF.

This chain links TRBV7-8 with TRBJ2-3; TRBD2 matches 14 bases. The CDR3 is 16 residues long. Germline V gives CDR1 SGHVS, CDR2 FQNEAQ. Trimming at V came to 5 bases and at J to 7 bases, leaving 8 bases not matched to a gene. The CDR3 DNA reads TGTGCCAGCAGCCTTACGGGACTAGCGGGGGTAAATACGCAGTATTTT. Protein product: CASSLTGLAGVNTQYF.

V is TRBV7-2 and J is TRBJ2-7; D ambiguous. The CDR3 extends over 12 amino acids. In germline, CDR1 is SGHTA, CDR2 FQGNSA. Trimming took off 0 bases at V and 5 bases at J, with 5 bases between the two ends. CDR3 protein: CASSLARNEQYF. The CDR3 DNA reads as TGTGCCAGCAGCTTAGCGCGGAACGAGCAGTACTTC.

The chain couples TRBV5-6 to TRBJ2-5; weak D call: TRBD1 (6 bases). The germline V gene encodes CDR1 SGHDT and CDR2 YYEEEE. The V end lost 4 bases, the J end lost 2 bases, and 18 bases lay between the germline ends. The CDR3 covers 16 residues. CDR3 sequence reads: CASSVGLWGRQETQYF. CDR3 in DNA: TGTGCCAGCAGCGTTGGGTTGTGGGGGCGGCAAGAGACCCAGTACTTC.

The rearrangement links TRBV5-1 to TRBJ1-1, with 7 bases that match TRBD1. CDR3 length equals 14 residues. Unmatched junction bases numbered 9, after V lost 6 bases and J lost 4 bases. CDR1 and CDR2 from the germline V gene are SGHRS and YFSETQ. The CDR3: CASTSGGGGTEAFF. For the CDR3, the DNA is TGCGCCAGCACCTCAGGGGGTGGGGGCACTGAAGCTTTCTTT.

The chain has TRBV29-1 and TRBJ1-1; perhaps TRBD1 as D (5 bases). V lost 7 bases, J lost 5 bases, and 17 bases lay in between. This CDR3 has 13 amino acids. Per germline, CDR1 SQVTM and CDR2 ANQGSEA. The CDR3 loop is CSATESGGTEAFF. The CDR3 DNA is TGCAGCGCCACCGAATCGGGGGGAACTGAAGCTTTCTTT. The complete variable domain, with remaining parts taken from reference TRBV29-1 and TRBJ1-1, reads SAVISQKPSRDICQRGTSLTIQCQVDSQVTMMFWYRQQPGQSLTLIATANQGSEATYESGFVIDKFPISRPNLTFSTLTVSNMSPEDSSIYLCSATESGGTEAFFGQGTRLTVV.

This clone came up once. The chain employs TRBV19 and TRBJ1-2, with 7 bases fitting TRBD1. Trimming took 9 bases from V and 2 from J; bases not matched to a gene: 6. Germline V lookup: CDR1 LNHDA, CDR2 SQIVND (reference sequence). The CDR3 is made up of 13 amino acids. CDR3 protein: CASAGTANYGYTF. The CDR3 DNA follows: TGTGCCAGCGCAGGGACAGCGAACTATGGCTACACCTTC.